These T cell receptor beta chains were read from a single sample in a study of shared clonotypes between healthy human individuals. Sequencing was performed with immunoSEQ multiplex PCR; in TCRdb, only in-frame clones are kept and a portion is missing. The repertoire includes around 600,000 clones, roughly 95% of them detected once, and over 0.1% sits in the top ten. The sequenced sample consisted of naive CD8+ T cells sorted from blood. These receptors all stem from a woman under 40 in good health. Both conserved end residues are part of each CDR3. The D gene is left open where the match is weak. The size field is filled for only some rows; it gives once, few, many or a size class.

CDR3 DNA: TGTGCCAGCAGCCCAGAGGGGACAGGGGAGGGAATTGGCTACGAGCAGTACTTC
CDR3 protein: CASSPEGTGEGIGYEQYF
D gene: TRBD1
V gene: TRBV13
J gene: TRBJ2-7
clone size: once

CDR3 DNA: TGTGCCAGCAGTTTGGGGGGGGGAGCTTCCTACGAGCAGTACTTC
CDR3 protein: CASSLGGGASYEQYF
D gene: TRBD2
V gene: TRBV27
J gene: TRBJ2-7
clone size: .

CDR3 DNA: TGTGCCAGCAGCGGAGCTCCTGACAGGTCCTACGAGCAGTACTTC
CDR3 protein: CASSGAPDRSYEQYF
D gene: .
V gene: TRBV5-6
J gene: TRBJ2-7
clone size: once

CDR3 DNA: TGTGCCAGTAACAGTCTTTCTGGCTACACCTTC
CDR3 protein: CASNSLSGYTF
D gene: .
V gene: TRBV19
J gene: TRBJ1-2
clone size: .

CDR3 DNA: TGTGCCAGCAGCCTGACAGCGGGCGGTGGCTACACCTTC
CDR3 protein: CASSLTAGGGYTF
D gene: .
V gene: TRBV7-2
J gene: TRBJ1-2
clone size: .

CDR3 DNA: TGTGCCAGCAGTAATGAACTCGAAAACATTCAGTACTTC
CDR3 protein: CASSNELENIQYF
D gene: .
V gene: TRBV9
J gene: TRBJ2-4
clone size: .

CDR3 DNA: TGTGCCAGTAGTCTTCTAGCGGAGAACTCCTACGAGCAGTACTTC
CDR3 protein: CASSLLAENSYEQYF
D gene: TRBD2
V gene: TRBV19
J gene: TRBJ2-7
clone size: .

CDR3 DNA: TGTGCCAGTGGGGAAGGGACAGGGGTTGCCGGGGAGCTGTTTTTT
CDR3 protein: CASGEGTGVAGELFF
D gene: TRBD1
V gene: TRBV19
J gene: TRBJ2-2
clone size: .

CDR3 DNA: TGCGCCAGCAGCTTTAACAGCCCCTACGAGCAGTACTTC
CDR3 protein: CASSFNSPYEQYF
D gene: .
V gene: TRBV5-1
J gene: TRBJ2-7
clone size: .

CDR3 DNA: TGTGCCAGCAGTGATCTACGAATTTATGGCTACACCTTC
CDR3 protein: CASSDLRIYGYTF
D gene: .
V gene: TRBV2
J gene: TRBJ1-2
clone size: .

CDR3 DNA: TGTGCCAGCAGCTTAGATGAGACTAGCGGGTGGAGTGAGCAGTACTTC
CDR3 protein: CASSLDETSGWSEQYF
D gene: TRBD2
V gene: TRBV11-2
J gene: TRBJ2-7
clone size: .

CDR3 DNA: TGTGCCAGCAGCTTAGAAAGACGGCTTCATCAGCCCCAGCATTTT
CDR3 protein: CASSLERRLHQPQHF
D gene: .
V gene: TRBV7-9
J gene: TRBJ1-5
clone size: .

CDR3 DNA: TGTGCCAGCAGTTTAGGGCGACAGACCTACGAGCAGTACTTC
CDR3 protein: CASSLGRQTYEQYF
D gene: .
V gene: TRBV27
J gene: TRBJ2-7
clone size: .

CDR3 DNA: TGTGCCAGCAGCGTAGCGGGACTAGCGCCAGATACGCAGTATTTT
CDR3 protein: CASSVAGLAPDTQYF
D gene: TRBD2
V gene: TRBV9
J gene: TRBJ2-3
clone size: .

CDR3 DNA: TGTGCCAGCACCGACAACCCGGGGTCACCAACTAATGAAAAACTGTTTTTT
CDR3 protein: CASTDNPGSPTNEKLFF
D gene: .
V gene: TRBV28
J gene: TRBJ1-4
clone size: .

CDR3 DNA: TGTGCCAGCAGCCCACCGGGGACAGGGGTTCAGCCCCAGCATTTT
CDR3 protein: CASSPPGTGVQPQHF
D gene: TRBD1
V gene: TRBV7-3
J gene: TRBJ1-5
clone size: .

CDR3 DNA: TGTGCCAGCAGCACCGGAGGAGGATGGGACACCGGGGAGCTGTTTTTT
CDR3 protein: CASSTGGGWDTGELFF
D gene: .
V gene: TRBV5-6
J gene: TRBJ2-2
clone size: .

CDR3 DNA: TGTGCCAGCAGTTACTCCTTTGGGGAATCCTACTACGAGCAGTACTTC
CDR3 protein: CASSYSFGESYYEQYF
D gene: .
V gene: TRBV6-5
J gene: TRBJ2-7
clone size: .

CDR3 DNA: TGTGCCAGCAGCTTAGTTGCTGGGCATGGAGGCTACGAGCAGTACTTC
CDR3 protein: CASSLVAGHGGYEQYF
D gene: .
V gene: TRBV7-6
J gene: TRBJ2-7
clone size: once

CDR3 DNA: TGTGCCAGCAGCCCACACTTCGACAGGGAAGTTGCAGATACGCAGTATTTT
CDR3 protein: CASSPHFDREVADTQYF
D gene: TRBD1
V gene: TRBV28
J gene: TRBJ2-3
clone size: .

CDR3 DNA: TGCGCCAGCAGCCCTGGAACAGGGAACACCGGGGAGCTGTTTTTT
CDR3 protein: CASSPGTGNTGELFF
D gene: .
V gene: TRBV4-1
J gene: TRBJ2-2
clone size: .

CDR3 DNA: TGTGCCAGCAGCCAGGAAGCGGGATGGGATGAGCAGTTCTTC
CDR3 protein: CASSQEAGWDEQFF
D gene: TRBD2
V gene: TRBV14
J gene: TRBJ2-1
clone size: .

CDR3 DNA: TGTGCCTGGACCGGGACAGGACACACAGATACGCAGTATTTT
CDR3 protein: CAWTGTGHTDTQYF
D gene: TRBD1
V gene: TRBV30
J gene: TRBJ2-3
clone size: .

CDR3 DNA: TGTGCCAGCAGCTTTGGGGGAGGGATCACAGATACGCAGTATTTT
CDR3 protein: CASSFGGGITDTQYF
D gene: TRBD2
V gene: TRBV7-8
J gene: TRBJ2-3
clone size: .

CDR3 DNA: TGTGCCAGCAGCCAAGAAACCCTAGCGGGATCGCCATCTGGGGAGTTCTTC
CDR3 protein: CASSQETLAGSPSGEFF
D gene: TRBD2
V gene: TRBV4-2
J gene: TRBJ2-1
clone size: .

CDR3 DNA: TGCAGCGTTGATAGTGTTGAGCGGGAGGGACCCGAGCAGTACTTC
CDR3 protein: CSVDSVEREGPEQYF
D gene: TRBD2
V gene: TRBV29-1
J gene: TRBJ2-7
clone size: .